Here is one T cell receptor (beta chain) with its context. There is no known antigen for this receptor. Base-call qualities are not available, and no considerably larger clone is one nucleotide away. The data were taken from a study of Graves' ophthalmopathy and Graves' hyperthyroidism (dated by TCRdb to the late 2010s). With respect to the entire study: Stable hyperthyroidism was defined as no progression to ophthalmopathy within 18 months of follow-up. Following sample collection, hyperthyroidism patients were given methimazole at a starting dose of 30 mg daily, and ophthalmopathy patients were given high-dose intravenous methylprednisolone. To explore V-J signatures distinguishing ophthalmopathy from hyperthyroidism, a discovery set of about a hundred patients (roughly 42 ophthalmopathy, roughly 55 stable hyperthyroidism) was enrolled. In over 5 hyperthyroidism patients, the T-cell repertoire of thyroid tissue was compared with the T-cell repertoire of blood. An independent validation cohort comprised fewer than 20 hyperthyroidism patients and some 16 patients who later progressed from hyperthyroidism to ophthalmopathy. In total, 135 blood samples were TCR-sequenced: 40 to 45 ophthalmopathy, roughly 80 hyperthyroidism and about 17 hyperthyroidism-to-ophthalmopathy patients. The study used signatures of the TCR beta repertoire to tell Graves' ophthalmopathy apart from Graves' hyperthyroidism and to predict which patients would progress to ophthalmopathy.

From the cysteine up to the phenylalanine, the CDR3 has a length of 17 residues. Left in the record is the CDR3 DNA by itself, 51 bases read in frame from the first base. The V end loses 3 bases and the J end loses 0 bases, and a stretch of 21 bases separates them. CDR1 and CDR2 are read off the germline V gene (reference sequence) as DFQATT and SNEGSKA. The hyperthyroidism patients were 18 to 65 years old and newly diagnosed, with a disease duration of less than 2 months. Patients with other autoimmune diseases, uncontrolled infections, pregnancy or lactation were excluded. Clinical symptoms, serum thyroxine, TRAb, thyroid ultrasound and orbital computed tomography formed the basis of the diagnosis. Trizol reagent was used to extract the total RNA, and its quality was then checked on an Agilent 2100 Bioanalyzer. TCR beta CDR3 regions were amplified from RNA transcripts for repertoire sequencing. HTBI primers and the Qiagen OneStep RT-PCR kit were used in a first-round RT-PCR, which was followed by a second-round multiplex PCR, size selection and purification. Libraries were sequenced paired-end with 100 bp reads on an Illumina HiSeq2000. The study's own analysis went as follows. SOAPnuke was used for read processing, and reads with adapters, uncalled bases, a mean Phred below 15, or no exact constant-primer or identifier match were discarded. High-quality paired reads were merged with COPE v1.2.5. Clonotypes were defined as unique nucleotide sequences and were aligned to IMGT TRB V, D and J references using MiTCR v1.1. Analysis was restricted to V-J combinations with a frequency above 0.0001, which covered 98% to 99.2% of repertoires. A TCR clonal expansion and chaos score per V-J combination was defined as the ratio of F50 clonal expansion to chaos observed in the TCRdist matrix. Welch's t-statistics and random forest were used to reduce features to about a dozen V-J combinations, which were fed into a naive Bayes classifier. Thyroid-blood repertoire similarity was quantified with the Morisita-Horn index. TCRdb trimmed public reads at Q25 via fastp, called clones via MiXCR and kept in-frame beta chains. Duplicate CDR3 protein sequences are folded into a single record with the most common DNA and genes. The V and J calls were determined by TCRdb, not by the authors. The sample table shows around 1,000,000 distinct CDR3 sequences, and 35% to 40% are seen once. The top ten clonotypes cover over 8.5% of the sample.

On the study overall, not on this receptor specifically: In cross-validation, the 13-signature model distinguished ophthalmopathy from stable hyperthyroidism with 85% to 90% sensitivity and around 81% specificity, and in the test set the corresponding values were approximately 80% and 68%. In validation, the model predicted ophthalmopathy progression with 55% to 71% sensitivity and about 73% specificity; some twelve predicted patients were CT-confirmed with GO in a median of about 6.1 months. Most expanded thyroid clonotypes with frequency above 0.001 were also detected in blood, suggesting blood repertoires may reflect the thyroid immune response. Sample size was not statistically predetermined, and group allocation was not concealed from the investigators.

The rearranged segments are TRBV20-1 and TRBJ2-7; TRBD1 could be the D gene, as 6 bases match. Sequencing was performed on peripheral blood or thyroid tissue (not recorded which). The sequence derives from an adult man with Graves' hyperthyroidism. Here is the DNA: TGCAGTGCTAGCAGAAAAAATCGGGACACAAACTCCTACGAGCAGTACTTC. Translated, this gives CSASRKNRDTNSYEQYF.